The 28 T cell receptor beta chains given below trace back to one sample, sequenced in a study of CD8+ T cells in alopecia areata. Extracted from the samples, RNA was reverse transcribed into cDNA to serve as the sequencing template. Profiling relied on immunoSEQ multiplex PCR, and the TCRdb table lists in-frame clones only, not all of them. Of around 98,000 clones in the sample, roughly 42% were seen once. The sequenced sample consisted of CD4+ T cells sorted from blood. The receptors here all came from a human donor with alopecia areata.

This clone was found a few times. The chain joins TRBV29-1 to TRBJ2-1; 9 nucleotides line up with TRBD1. The CDR3 has 14 amino acids. Germline V CDR1 and CDR2: SQVTM, ANQGSEA. V lost 7 bases, J lost 7 bases, and 11 bases stayed unmatched. CDR3 sequence reads: CSAQTGGVRNEQFF. DNA for the CDR3: TGCAGCGCCCAAACAGGGGGCGTCAGGAATGAGCAGTTCTTC.

The J gene is TRBJ2-1, the V gene TRBV29-1, with 11 bases identical to TRBD1. This CDR3 spans 15 amino acids. J gave up 3 bases and V 5 bases, and 6 bases lay outside the gene matches. The germline V gene has CDR1 SQVTM and CDR2 ANQGSEA. The CDR3 loop reads CSVLGTGGHYNEQFF. The CDR3 DNA reads TGCAGCGTTCTAGGGACAGGGGGTCACTACAATGAGCAGTTCTTC.

This rearrangement joins TRBV30 to TRBJ2-5; D not resolved. Germline V CDR1 and CDR2: GTSNPN, SVGIG (reference sequence). V gave up 3 bases and J gave up 2 bases, with 10 bases separating them. This CDR3 comprises 13 residues. As DNA, the CDR3 is TGTGCCTGGAGCCCGAGGCTACAAGAGACCCAGTACTTC. Protein: CAWSPRLQETQYF.

This rearrangement joins TRBV29-1 to TRBJ2-1, with D unresolved. Deletions cut 1 base from V and 5 bases from J, with 12 bases between. CDR1 and CDR2 from the germline V gene are SQVTM and ANQGSEA. The CDR3 has 14 residues. The CDR3 nucleotides read TGCAGCGTTGAAGCTGGTCGGGCAGACAATGAGCAGTTCTTC. Translation gives CSVEAGRADNEQFF.

The gene calls are TRBV23-1 and TRBJ2-1, with D possibly matching TRBD2 (6 bases). TRBV23-1 counts as an open reading frame of uncertain function. With 4 bases removed from V and 8 bases from J, the gap between germline ends came to 15 bases. The CDR3 totals 14 residues. CDR3 region: CASSPERERDEQFF. The CDR3 nucleotides are TGCGCCAGCAGTCCGGAACGGGAGAGGGATGAGCAGTTCTTC.

This clone came up a few times. The chain uses TRBV6-6 and TRBJ2-1; 8 positions match TRBD2. This CDR3 comprises 15 residues. CDR1 is MNHNY, CDR2 SVGAGI, per germline (reference sequence). J lost 2 bases, V lost 6 bases, and 6 bases had no gene match. The CDR3, as DNA: TGTGCCAGCAGCCAGGGACTAGGTGCCTACAATGAGCAGTTCTTC. This gives the protein CASSQGLGAYNEQFF.

The chain carries TRBV2 and TRBJ2-1, with D possibly matching TRBD1 (6 bases). The germline V gene encodes CDR1 SNHLY and CDR2 FYNNEI. Trimming removed 7 bases from V and 14 bases from J, with 18 bases in between. This CDR3 region has 12 residues. CDR3 nucleotide sequence: TGTGCCAGCAATCCTGAGCTAGAGGGGGAGTTCTTC. Translated, it gives CASNPELEGEFF.

The chain links TRBV23-1 to TRBJ2-7; D not resolved. TRBV23-1 is recorded as an ORF, its role being uncertain. Trimming pared 2 bases from V and 3 bases from J, leaving 14 bases between. The CDR3 has 15 residues. The CDR3 spells CASSQGRLVLYEQYF. In nucleotides, the CDR3 is TGCGCCAGCAGTCAAGGGCGGTTAGTCCTCTACGAGCAGTACTTC.

This clone was detected only a few times. The chain has TRBV29-1 and TRBJ2-6; D might be TRBD1 (6 bases). V was clipped by 7 bases and J by 2 bases, with 9 bases between them. Germline lookup yields CDR1 SQVTM and CDR2 ANQGSEA. The CDR3 spans 13 residues. Here the CDR3 reads CSGQAPGANVLTF. The CDR3 DNA reads as TGCAGCGGACAGGCTCCTGGGGCCAACGTCCTGACTTTC.

This clone was detected only a few times. This chain uses TRBV5-1 with TRBJ1-1; D gene uncertain. This CDR3 spans 13 amino acids. The V gene's germline CDR1 is SGHRS and CDR2 YFSETQ. Trimming left V 2 bases short and J 3 bases short, with 8 bases between. CDR3 DNA sequence: TGCGCCAGCAGCTTTCAGGAGGACACTGAAGCTTTCTTT. Its protein is CASSFQEDTEAFF.

This chain links TRBV6-1 with TRBJ2-1; D not certain. The CDR3 length is 11 residues. The germline CDR1 and CDR2 sequences are MNHNS and SASEGT. The V and J ends lost 8 bases and 10 bases respectively, with 12 bases between them. The CDR3: CASSLVFEQFF. The CDR3 nucleotides are TGTGCCAGCTCGCTAGTATTCGAGCAGTTCTTC.

This clone turned up a few times. The J gene is TRBJ2-7, the V gene TRBV29-1; D call uncertain. The V end was cut by 4 bases, the J end by 6 bases, with 13 bases between. Germline CDR1 and CDR2: SQVTM and ANQGSEA. CDR3 length: 12 residues. The chain's CDR3 is CSVGQRWGEQYF. The DNA of the CDR3 is TGCAGCGTTGGGCAAAGGTGGGGCGAGCAGTACTTC.

This clone has just a few counts. This chain uses TRBV29-1 with TRBJ2-7; the D is unclear. This CDR3 spans 12 amino acids. The germline gives CDR1 SQVTM, CDR2 ANQGSEA. The ends were cut back, 4 bases at V and 5 bases at J, with 12 bases in the middle. CDR3 amino acids: CSVGPGRNEQYF. In DNA form, the CDR3 reads TGCAGCGTTGGACCAGGTAGAAACGAGCAGTACTTC.

The V and J genes are TRBV29-1 and TRBJ2-3; the match to TRBD2 covers 11 bases. Unmatched junction bases numbered 4, after V lost 7 bases and J lost 1 base. CDR3 length: 14 residues. CDR1 is SQVTM, CDR2 ANQGSEA, per germline. The CDR3 region is CSALLAGGTDTQYF. The CDR3 DNA follows: TGCAGCGCCCTACTAGCGGGGGGCACAGATACGCAGTATTTT.

V usage is TRBV29-1 and J usage is TRBJ2-7; 10 bases line up with TRBD1. Germline V lookup: CDR1 SQVTM, CDR2 ANQGSEA. J was trimmed by 2 bases and V by 1 base; bases with no gene match: 5. The CDR3 is made up of 15 amino acids. The CDR3 nucleotides are TGCAGCGTTGAAGGGGTGACAGGGGGCCCCTACGAGCAGTACTTC. Translation: CSVEGVTGGPYEQYF.

The chain carries TRBV29-1 and TRBJ2-5; D uncertain. The CDR3 is 12 amino acids. Germline values: CDR1 SQVTM, CDR2 ANQGSEA. With 6 bases removed from V and 5 bases from J, the gap between germline ends came to 13 bases. CDR3 sequence (DNA): TGCAGCGTACGACGCTACGGCGAGACCCAGTACTTC. Translation gives CSVRRYGETQYF.

This clone was counted only a few times. V usage is TRBV19 and J usage is TRBJ2-7; 8 bases agree with TRBD1. This CDR3 is 15 amino acids long. Germline CDR1 reads LNHDA; CDR2 reads SQIVND (reference sequence). V gave up 1 base and J gave up 4 bases; unmatched junction bases: 6. The CDR3 coding sequence is TGTGCCAGTAGTATAGCCCTGGGACAGGCTTACGAGCAGTACTTC. Translated, it gives CASSIALGQAYEQYF.

This clone occurred once. The CDR3 loop is CASSVRFGASNYGYTF. The CDR3 DNA is TGTGCCAGCAGCGTACGGTTCGGGGCCAGCAACTATGGCTACACCTTC. This sequence joins TRBV7-2 and TRBJ1-2; D is perhaps TRBD1 (5 bases). CDR1 SGHTA and CDR2 FQGNSA come from the germline V gene. Trimming took 5 bases from V and 2 from J, leaving 18 bases between them. This CDR3 has 16 residues.

This clone was picked up a small number of times. This sequence joins TRBV18 and TRBJ1-2, with D possibly matching TRBD1 (5 bases). V dropped 6 bases and J dropped 8 bases, with 19 bases sitting between them. CDR1 KGHSH and CDR2 LQKENI come from the germline V gene. The CDR3 consists of 14 residues. The CDR3 nucleotides are TGTGCCAGCTCCCCGGAGGAGGCAGGGACCGGCTACACCTTC. This gives the protein CASSPEEAGTGYTF.

The chain combines TRBV11-2 with TRBJ2-3; perhaps D is TRBD1 or TRBD2 (5 bases each). The V end lost 5 bases, the J end lost 4 bases, and 16 bases lay between the germline ends. Germline assignment: CDR1 SGHAT and CDR2 FQNNGV. CDR3 length equals 15 residues. The CDR3 protein is CASSRDQSRADTQYF. CDR3 nucleotide sequence: TGTGCCAGCAGCAGGGACCAGAGCCGGGCAGATACGCAGTATTTT.

In the case of this clone: Other DNA sequences in this sample translate to the same CDR3. The chain joins TRBV29-1 to TRBJ2-3; maybe TRBD1 (6 bases). CDR1 and CDR2 (germline): SQVTM, ANQGSEA. Deletions cut 3 bases from V and 5 bases from J, with 9 bases between. The CDR3 sequence is 12 residues long. This chain's CDR3 is CSVDRGGDTQYF. The CDR3 DNA follows: TGCAGCGTTGACAGGGGTGGAGATACGCAGTATTTT.

The chain has TRBV30 and TRBJ1-1; maybe TRBD1 (6 bases). V lost 3 bases and J 0 bases, leaving 11 bases between the germline ends. This CDR3 contains 14 residues. Germline V gene data show CDR1 as GTSNPN and CDR2 as SVGIG (reference sequence). The CDR3 reads CAWSGDRLNTEAFF. The CDR3 nucleotides read TGTGCCTGGAGCGGTGACAGGCTGAACACTGAAGCTTTCTTT.

This clone showed up just a few times. The gene calls are TRBV29-1 and TRBJ2-1, with no clear D. The length of the CDR3 is 12 residues. The germline CDR1 and CDR2 sequences are SQVTM and ANQGSEA. Trimming removed 6 bases at V and 1 base at J, with 7 bases between. CDR3 DNA: TGCAGCGTAAGCAAATCCTACAATGAGCAGTTCTTC. Translated: CSVSKSYNEQFF.

CDR3 bases: TGCAGCGTTTATCAAGAGACCCAGTACTTC. Amino acid sequence: CSVYQETQYF. The rearrangement links TRBV29-1 to TRBJ2-5; no reliable D call. V was clipped by 5 bases and J by 2 bases, with 3 bases between them. This CDR3 spans 10 amino acids. Germline V gene lookup returns CDR1 SQVTM and CDR2 ANQGSEA. Combining the CDR3 with reference TRBV29-1 and TRBJ2-5 gives the whole variable domain SAVISQKPSRDICQRGTSLTIQCQVDSQVTMMFWYRQQPGQSLTLIATANQGSEATYESGFVIDKFPISRPNLTFSTLTVSNMSPEDSSIYLCSVYQETQYFGPGTRLLVL.

This clone was seen a few times. The V and J genes are TRBV9 and TRBJ2-3; no firm D call. V lost 3 bases, J lost 3 bases, and 5 bases lay in between. CDR1 and CDR2 (germline): SGDLS, YYNGEE. The CDR3 is made up of 12 amino acids. The CDR3 is CASSAPTDTQYF. The CDR3 bases are TGTGCCAGCAGCGCGCCGACAGATACGCAGTATTTT.

The chain joins TRBV11-2 to TRBJ2-7, with TRBD2 matching over 10 bases. J lost 3 bases, V lost 4 bases, and 3 bases had no gene match. The CDR3 extends over 14 amino acids. CDR1 and CDR2 (germline): SGHAT, FQNNGV. In nucleotides, the CDR3 is TGTGCCAGCAGCTCCTCTAGCGGGAGCTACGAGCAGTACTTC. Translated, it gives CASSSSSGSYEQYF.

The chain is built from TRBV5-1 and TRBJ1-2, with a possible D match to TRBD1 (5 bases). The V end lost 0 bases, the J end lost 8 bases, and 11 bases lay between the germline ends. CDR1 and CDR2 (germline): SGHRS, YFSETQ. The length of the CDR3 is 13 residues. The CDR3 spells CASSLEGDSGYTF. CDR3 bases: TGCGCCAGCAGCTTGGAGGGAGACAGCGGCTACACCTTC. The variable domain in full, completed from reference TRBV5-1 and TRBJ1-2, reads KAGVTQTPRYLIKTRGQQVTLSCSPISGHRSVSWYQQTPGQGLQFLFEYFSETQRNKGNFPGRFSGRQFSNSRSEMNVSTLELGDSALYLCASSLEGDSGYTFGSGTRLTVV.

As DNA, the CDR3 is TGTGCCAGCAGTCGGACAGGGAACGAGCAGTACTTC. The encoded protein is CASSRTGNEQYF. The rearrangement joins TRBV6-5 to TRBJ2-7; 8 bases align to TRBD1. The CDR3 loop spans 12 amino acids. V lost 5 bases and J lost 5; bases outside the gene matches: 2. Germline V CDR1 and CDR2: MNHEY, SVGAGI.